This TCR beta chain was captured in a study of T cell responses to AZD1222 COVID-19 vaccine. Study at large: Recipients boosted at about 4 weeks or about 12 weeks are pooled. Broader study findings: A mostly white British donor set with more females was recruited, and clonal diversity was possibly underestimated.

The repertoire was sequenced with immunoSEQ multiplex PCR; TCRdb's copy has only in-frame clones and lacks some. The table has approximately 160,000 clones, 85% to 95% seen once. The CDR3 length is 14 residues. Trimming cost V 0 bases and J 9 bases, with 12 bases left between them. Germline V gene lookup returns CDR1 MGHRA and CDR2 YSYEKL. Comment on this clone: Its antigen remains unknown.

This receptor was taken from an adult in good health. The sample was peripheral blood, taken on day 0 of AZD1222 vaccination. This chain links TRBV4-1 with TRBJ2-1, with TRBD2 as a possible D gene (6 bases). CDR3 amino acids: CASSQEVRESEQFF. The CDR3 DNA reads TGCGCCAGCAGCCAAGAAGTTCGGGAGAGTGAGCAGTTCTTC.